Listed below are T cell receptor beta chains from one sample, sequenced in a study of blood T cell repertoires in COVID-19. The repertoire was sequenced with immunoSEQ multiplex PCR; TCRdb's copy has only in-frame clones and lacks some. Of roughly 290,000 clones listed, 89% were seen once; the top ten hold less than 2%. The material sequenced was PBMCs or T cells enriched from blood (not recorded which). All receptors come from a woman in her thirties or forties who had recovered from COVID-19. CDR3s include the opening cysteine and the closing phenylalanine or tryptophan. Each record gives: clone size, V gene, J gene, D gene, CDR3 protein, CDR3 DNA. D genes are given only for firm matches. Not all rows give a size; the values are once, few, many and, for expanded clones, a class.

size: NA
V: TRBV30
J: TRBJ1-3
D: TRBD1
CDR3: CAWRGRGGSTGNTIYF
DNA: TGTGCCTGGAGAGGGAGAGGGGGCTCGACTGGAAACACCATATATTTT

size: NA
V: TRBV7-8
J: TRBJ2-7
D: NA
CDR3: CASSFELNPTYEQYF
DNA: TGTGCCAGCAGCTTCGAGTTAAACCCTACCTACGAGCAGTACTTC

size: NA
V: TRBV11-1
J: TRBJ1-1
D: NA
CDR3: CASSALATEAFF
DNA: TGTGCCAGCAGCGCACTAGCCACTGAAGCTTTCTTT

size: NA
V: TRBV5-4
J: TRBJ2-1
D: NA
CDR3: CASSLVPDSNEQFF
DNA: TGTGCCAGCAGCTTGGTGCCAGACTCTAATGAGCAGTTCTTC

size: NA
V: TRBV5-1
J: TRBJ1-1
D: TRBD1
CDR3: CASSLITGQGALMNTEAFF
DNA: TGCGCCAGCAGCTTGATTACGGGACAGGGGGCCCTTATGAACACTGAAGCTTTCTTT

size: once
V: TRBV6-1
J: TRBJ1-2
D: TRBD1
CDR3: CASSEFGTGHRGYTF
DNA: TGTGCCAGCAGTGAATTCGGGACAGGGCATCGTGGCTACACCTTC

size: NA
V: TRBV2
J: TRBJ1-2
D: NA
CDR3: CASRAGLMNYGYTF
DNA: TGTGCCAGCAGGGCGGGACTCATGAACTATGGCTACACCTTC

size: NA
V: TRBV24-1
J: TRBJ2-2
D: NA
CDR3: CATSDLPTGELFF
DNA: TGTGCCACCAGTGATTTGCCGACCGGGGAGCTGTTTTTT

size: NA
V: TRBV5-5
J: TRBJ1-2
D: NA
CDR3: CASSLDGYGYTF
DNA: TGTGCCAGCAGCTTGGACGGCTATGGCTACACCTTC

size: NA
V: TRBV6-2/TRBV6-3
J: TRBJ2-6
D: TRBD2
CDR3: CASSYRREWSLSGANVLTF
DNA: TGTGCCAGCAGTTACCGGCGGGAGTGGTCCCTCTCTGGGGCCAACGTCCTGACTTTC

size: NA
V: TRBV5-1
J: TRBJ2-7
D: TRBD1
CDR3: CASTDSTGASNEQYF
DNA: TGCGCCAGCACCGATTCAACAGGGGCAAGTAACGAGCAGTACTTC

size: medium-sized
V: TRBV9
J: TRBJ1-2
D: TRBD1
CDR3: CASSASGTEGYTF
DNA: TGTGCCAGCAGCGCGTCCGGGACAGAAGGCTACACCTTC

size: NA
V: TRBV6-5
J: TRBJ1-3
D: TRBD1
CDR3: CASRPDRFAGNTIYF
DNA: TGTGCCAGCAGGCCGGACAGGTTTGCTGGAAACACCATATATTTT

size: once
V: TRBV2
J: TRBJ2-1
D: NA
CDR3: CASSGRGRDSYNEQFF
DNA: TGTGCCAGCAGTGGTAGAGGCCGAGACTCCTACAATGAGCAGTTCTTC

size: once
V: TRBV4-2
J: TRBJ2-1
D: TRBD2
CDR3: CASSRQLAGDNEQFF
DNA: TGTGCCAGCAGCCGACAACTAGCGGGAGACAATGAGCAGTTCTTC

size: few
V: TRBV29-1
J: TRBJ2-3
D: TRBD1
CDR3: CSVEAQGLTDTQYF
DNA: TGCAGCGTTGAAGCACAGGGGCTTACAGATACGCAGTATTTT

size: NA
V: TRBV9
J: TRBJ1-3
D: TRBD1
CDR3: CASSVRGTGRNTIYF
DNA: TGTGCCAGCAGCGTAAGGGGGACAGGAAGAAACACCATATATTTT

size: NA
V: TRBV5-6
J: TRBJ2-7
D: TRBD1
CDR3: CASSYIIGGDEQYF
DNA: TGTGCCAGCAGCTACATCATAGGGGGCGACGAGCAGTACTTC

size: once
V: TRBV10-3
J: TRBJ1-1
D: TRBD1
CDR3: CAISQGQGGYTEAFF
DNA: TGTGCCATCAGCCAGGGACAGGGGGGATACACTGAAGCTTTCTTT

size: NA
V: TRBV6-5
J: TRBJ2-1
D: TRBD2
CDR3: CASKRDSYNEQFF
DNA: TGTGCCTCCAAGCGGGATTCTTACAATGAGCAGTTCTTC

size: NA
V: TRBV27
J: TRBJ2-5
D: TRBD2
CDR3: CASSPGTSGETQYF
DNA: TGTGCCAGCAGTCCAGGGACTAGCGGAGAGACCCAGTACTTC

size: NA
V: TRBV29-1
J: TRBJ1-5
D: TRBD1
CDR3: CSVGDRGNQPQHF
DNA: TGCAGCGTGGGGGACAGGGGAAATCAGCCCCAGCATTTT

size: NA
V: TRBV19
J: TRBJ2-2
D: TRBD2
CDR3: CASSITGTSGRIRLRELFF
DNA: TGTGCCAGTAGTATCACCGGGACTAGCGGGAGGATCAGGCTCCGGGAGCTGTTTTTT

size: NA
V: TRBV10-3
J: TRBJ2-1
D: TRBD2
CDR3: CAISGLAANEQFF
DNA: TGTGCCATCAGTGGACTAGCGGCCAATGAGCAGTTCTTC

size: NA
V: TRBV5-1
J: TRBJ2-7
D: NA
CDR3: CASSLGGHESYEQYF
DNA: TGCGCCAGCAGCTTGGGGGGCCACGAATCCTACGAGCAGTACTTC

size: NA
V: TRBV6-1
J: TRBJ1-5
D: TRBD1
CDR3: CASSEDGTGAGNQPQHF
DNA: TGTGCCAGCAGTGAAGACGGGACAGGGGCCGGCAATCAGCCCCAGCATTTT

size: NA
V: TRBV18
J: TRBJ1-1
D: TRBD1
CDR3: CASSPGQAIFEAFF
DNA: TGTGCCAGCTCACCGGGACAGGCCATTTTTGAAGCTTTCTTT

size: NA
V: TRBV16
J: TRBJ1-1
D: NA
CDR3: CASSQFSGLDTEAFF
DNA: TGTGCCAGCAGCCAATTCTCAGGGTTAGACACTGAAGCTTTCTTT

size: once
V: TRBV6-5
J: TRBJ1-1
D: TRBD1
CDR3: CASSYLTGTTEAFF
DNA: TGTGCCAGCAGTTACTTGACAGGGACCACTGAAGCTTTCTTT

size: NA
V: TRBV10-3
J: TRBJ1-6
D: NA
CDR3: CAIRTVNSPLHF
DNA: TGTGCCATCCGGACAGTAAATTCACCCCTCCACTTT

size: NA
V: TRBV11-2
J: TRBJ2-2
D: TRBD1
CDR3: CASSLDSAGQGAIGELFF
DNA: TGTGCCAGCAGCTTAGATTCTGCGGGACAGGGGGCAATCGGGGAGCTGTTTTTT

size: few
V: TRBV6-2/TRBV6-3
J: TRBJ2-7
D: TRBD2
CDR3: CASSYSTSGSYEQYF
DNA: TGTGCCAGCAGTTACTCGACTAGCGGCTCCTACGAGCAGTACTTC

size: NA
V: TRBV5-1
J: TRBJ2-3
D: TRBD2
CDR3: CASSSQREGTDTQYF
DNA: TGCGCCAGCAGTAGTCAGCGGGAGGGCACAGATACGCAGTATTTT

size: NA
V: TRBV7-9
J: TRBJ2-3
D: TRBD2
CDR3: CASSFSTSGGSDTQYF
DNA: TGTGCCAGCAGCTTCAGTACTAGCGGGGGGTCAGATACGCAGTATTTT

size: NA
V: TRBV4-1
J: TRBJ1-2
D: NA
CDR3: CASSLLAGARDGYTF
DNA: TGCGCCAGCAGCCTCCTCGCGGGGGCGCGTGATGGCTACACCTTC

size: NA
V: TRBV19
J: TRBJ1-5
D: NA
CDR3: CASSERLQGWYSNQPQHF
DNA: TGTGCCAGTAGTGAGAGGTTGCAGGGTTGGTATAGCAATCAGCCCCAGCATTTT

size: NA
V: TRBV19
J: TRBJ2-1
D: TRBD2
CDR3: CASRTSGSPYNEQFF
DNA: TGTGCCAGTAGAACTAGCGGGTCTCCTTACAATGAGCAGTTCTTC

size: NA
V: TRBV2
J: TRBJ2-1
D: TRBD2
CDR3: CASSALGGGAGNEQFF
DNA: TGTGCCAGCAGTGCCCTCGGCGGGGGGGCAGGCAATGAGCAGTTCTTC

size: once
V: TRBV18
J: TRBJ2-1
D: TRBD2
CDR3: CASSPLAGGWDEQFF
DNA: TGTGCCAGCTCACCCTTGGCGGGGGGATGGGATGAGCAGTTCTTC

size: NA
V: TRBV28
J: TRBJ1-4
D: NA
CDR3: CASSTPDTANEKLFF
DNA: TGTGCCAGCAGCACACCGGACACTGCTAATGAAAAACTGTTTTTT